The subject of this entry is one T cell receptor (beta chain). No antigen is known for it. This may stem from a read error, because a much larger clone lies one nucleotide away. In the germline V gene, CDR1 corresponds to SGHDT and CDR2 to YYEEEE. The CDR3 goes from the cysteine to the phenylalanine over 14 residues. Only CDR3 DNA is held: 42 bases, read in frame from base 1. These data originate in a study of post-analysis software for immune sequencing data (dated by TCRdb to the mid-2010s). In the study overall: The recorded disease courses included relapsing-remitting, secondary progressive and progressive-relapsing multiple sclerosis, and some patients had no subtype annotation. A subset of samples was prepared in parallel using single-end sample barcoding, then pooled and co-amplified after Illumina adapter ligation. The patient repertoires were compared against fewer than twelve previously published healthy control repertoires obtained from donors aged about 6 to 26 years. Study-wide conclusions, independent of this receptor: Significantly lower normalized Chao1 diversity was found in multiple sclerosis patients than in controls, suggesting substantial peripheral T-cell clonal expansion. Direct clustering with F measure showed strong co-clustering of samples prepared in the same batch, prompting a batch-effect correction. The multiple sclerosis patient group was slightly younger than the control group. Significantly higher frequencies in patients than in controls were found for roughly 5 TRBV segments, including TRBV5-6, TRBV5-1 and TRBV20-1.

To demonstrate the VDJtools post-analysis software, TCR beta repertoires were profiled from the peripheral blood of more than 10 young patients with multiple sclerosis. The multiple sclerosis patients were children and adolescents ranging in age from about 6 to 16 years. The receptor library was made with PCR. Instrument used: Illumina HiSeq 2500. To reduce PCR and sequencing biases, unique molecular identifiers were incorporated into the TCR beta cDNA libraries. Some 500,000 cDNA molecules were obtained for every 1 to 10 million input T cells, so each molecule roughly corresponded to one T cell. The patient libraries were prepared and sequenced with the same protocol used for the earlier healthy control dataset. Samples belonging to the same batch were prepared together, multiplexed and sequenced on a shared HiSeq lane. As for how the authors treated the data: Raw barcoded reads were processed with MIGEC, and single-read molecular identifier groups were discarded before consensus assembly and CDR3 extraction. Clonotype tables were post-analysed with VDJtools, normalizing diversity by down-sampling all datasets to the smallest sample size. In repertoire overlap clustering, CDR3 amino acid sequences, but not nucleotide sequences, were matched to correct batch-related cross-sample contamination. The public reads were reanalyzed by TCRdb: fastp trimming at Q25, MiXCR alignment, in-frame beta chains only. Merged by CDR3 protein, the rows form single entries marked with the most common genes and DNA. The V and J calls and clone size come from TCRdb's table, not from the authors' own analysis. This sample comprises 180,000 or so distinct CDR3 sequences, 29% of them detected only once. The top ten hold around 3.7% of the sample.

The source material was blood. The chain links TRBV5-6 with TRBJ1-5; the D gene is perhaps TRBD1, on 5 matching bases. This clonotype originated in a girl under 18 with multiple sclerosis. At the DNA level, the sequence is TGTGCCAGCAGCTTAGGGGAGAGCAATCAGCCCCTGCATTTT. This sequence encodes CASSLGESNQPLHF.